These 23 T cell receptor beta chains share one sample of origin, sequenced in a study of T cell responses to AZD1222 COVID-19 vaccine. Clones were read by immunoSEQ multiplex PCR, and TCRdb kept only the in-frame ones, dropping some. This table has about 72,000 clones, 80% to 90% appearing once. The sample in question was peripheral blood, obtained 28 days after the second AZD1222 dose. All receptors derive from an adult who received the AZD1222 COVID-19 vaccine.

The CDR3 DNA reads TGTGCCAGCTCACCAGTGGGGGACAGCAAAGCATTATTGAACACTGAAGCTTTCTTT. Translated, it gives CASSPVGDSKALLNTEAFF. V usage is TRBV18 and J usage is TRBJ1-1; 7 bases align to TRBD1. CDR1 and CDR2 (germline): KGHSH, LQKENI. The CDR3 consists of 19 residues. V trimming: 2 bases; J trimming: 0 bases; junction bases outside the gene matches: 15.

The rearrangement links TRBV7-6 to TRBJ2-1, with D perhaps TRBD2 (5 bases). Per germline, CDR1 SGHVS and CDR2 FNYEAQ. The CDR3 loop spans 15 amino acids. The ends were cut back, 5 bases at V and 0 bases at J, with 11 bases in the middle. CDR3 coding DNA: TGTGCCAGCAGCCTCCGGGGTTACTCCTACAATGAGCAGTTCTTC. It is translated as CASSLRGYSYNEQFF.

The genes are TRBV7-9 and TRBJ2-5; possibly TRBD1 for D (5 bases). The CDR3 sequence is 13 residues long. V was pared by 1 base and J by 5 bases, with 8 bases between. Per the germline V gene, CDR1 is SEHNR and CDR2 is FQNEAQ (reference sequence). The DNA of the CDR3 is TGTGCCAGCAGCTTAGTAGGGGTCGAGACCCAGTACTTC. Amino acids: CASSLVGVETQYF.

The chain links TRBV19 to TRBJ2-6, with D possibly being TRBD2 (5 bases). This CDR3 spans 14 amino acids. The germline V gene has CDR1 LNHDA and CDR2 SQIVND (reference sequence). The V end was cut by 5 bases, the J end by 4 bases, with 9 bases between. CDR3 sequence: CASSRDPGANVLTF. The CDR3 nucleotides read TGTGCCAGTAGTCGGGATCCCGGGGCCAACGTCCTGACTTTC.

This chain uses TRBV28 with TRBJ1-5; TRBD1 matches at 7 bases. V trimming: 6 bases; J trimming: 3 bases; junction bases outside the gene matches: 5. CDR3 size: 14 residues. Per germline, CDR1 MDHEN and CDR2 SYDVKM. CDR3 in DNA: TGTGCCAGCAGACCACAGGGGCCCAATCAGCCCCAGCATTTT. It translates to CASRPQGPNQPQHF.

The chain couples TRBV7-9 to TRBJ1-2, with a tentative D call TRBD1 (5 bases). V lost 2 bases and J lost 1, with 11 bases in between. Germline CDR1 is SEHNR and CDR2 is FQNEAQ (reference sequence). The CDR3 has 15 residues. This CDR3 reads CASSLSPTVNYGYTF. CDR3 coding DNA: TGTGCCAGCAGCTTATCCCCGACAGTTAACTATGGCTACACCTTC.

The J gene is TRBJ2-5, the V gene TRBV11-2, with TRBD2 identical over 7 bases. The CDR3 totals 13 residues. V dropped 4 bases and J dropped 5; count of bases not matched to a gene: 4. Per germline, CDR1 SGHAT and CDR2 FQNNGV. CDR3 residues: CASSSHGGETQYF. The CDR3, as DNA: TGTGCCAGCAGCTCACACGGGGGGGAGACCCAGTACTTC.

In its sample, this clone was seen once. This chain joins TRBV24-1 and TRBJ1-1, with TRBD1 as a possible D gene (5 bases). Germline values: CDR1 KGHDR, CDR2 SFDVKD. The V end was cut by 5 bases, the J end by 4 bases, with 13 bases between. This CDR3 is built from 14 residues. The CDR3 spells CATSGGAVGTEAFF. The CDR3 DNA follows: TGTGCCACCAGTGGAGGGGCGGTAGGCACTGAAGCTTTCTTT.

The chain is built from TRBV7-7 and TRBJ2-3, with TRBD2 matching 15 bases. Germline V gives CDR1 SSHAT, CDR2 FNYEAQ (reference sequence). The CDR3 length is 19 residues. J was trimmed by 5 bases and V by 5 bases; bases with no gene match: 14. CDR3 region: CASSPGTSGRPVVVDTQYF. CDR3 sequence (DNA): TGTGCCAGCAGCCCGGGGACTAGCGGGAGGCCCGTCGTGGTAGATACGCAGTATTTT. The variable domain in full, completed from reference TRBV7-7 and TRBJ2-3, reads GAGVSQSPRYKVTKRGQDVTLRCDPISSHATLYWYQQALGQGPEFLTYFNYEAQPDKSGLPSDRFSAERPEGSISTLTIQRTEQRDSAMYRCASSPGTSGRPVVVDTQYFGPGTRLTVL.

This clone showed up just once. CDR3 DNA sequence: TGTGCCAGCAGCCGAGAGACAACAGGGGGGTACACCTTC. Translated: CASSRETTGGYTF. The rearrangement links TRBV7-9 to TRBJ1-2, with 8 bases that match TRBD1. Germline values: CDR1 SEHNR, CDR2 FQNEAQ (reference sequence). The CDR3 runs 13 residues. V was clipped by 5 bases and J by 11 bases; unmatched bases: 10. Full variable domain (missing parts from reference TRBV7-9 and TRBJ1-2): DTGVSQNPRHKITKRGQNVTFRCDPISEHNRLYWYRQTLGQGPEFLTYFQNEAQLEKSRLLSDRFSAERPKGSFSTLEIQRTEQGDSAMYLCASSRETTGGYTFGSGTRLTVV.

This clone has just a few counts. V and J are TRBV28 and TRBJ1-2; D remains unclear. CDR3 length: 14 amino acids. With 1 base removed from V and 0 bases from J, the gap between germline ends came to 6 bases. Looked up from germline, CDR1 is MDHEN and CDR2 is SYDVKM. The CDR3 spells CASSLSGANYGYTF. The CDR3 nucleotides are TGTGCCAGCAGTTTATCAGGAGCTAACTATGGCTACACCTTC.

The CDR3 bases are TGTGCCAGCAGCGAATCTCCCAACCTGCGGAGGACTGAAGCTTTCTTT. Translating gives CASSESPNLRRTEAFF. The chain carries TRBV9 and TRBJ1-1; D is ambiguous. Trimming removed 3 bases at V and 5 bases at J, with 20 bases between. In germline, CDR1 is SGDLS, CDR2 YYNGEE. This CDR3 has 16 residues.

J is TRBJ2-7 and V is TRBV7-3, with D maybe TRBD2 (5 bases). Germline CDR1 is SGHTA and CDR2 is FQGTGA. Trimming took off 5 bases at V and 0 bases at J, with 14 bases between the two ends. CDR3 length: 15 residues. The CDR3 protein is CASSTEGGLSYEQYF. In nucleotides, the CDR3 is TGTGCCAGCAGCACCGAGGGCGGGCTCTCCTACGAGCAGTACTTC.

The V gene is TRBV5-1, the J gene TRBJ1-4; 7 nucleotides agree with TRBD1. The CDR3 is made up of 16 amino acids. Trimming at V came to 0 bases and at J to 4 bases, leaving 6 bases not matched to a gene. Germline assignment: CDR1 SGHRS and CDR2 YFSETQ. This CDR3 is CASSLEGTVDNEKLFF. The CDR3 nucleotides read TGCGCCAGCAGCTTGGAGGGGACAGTTGATAATGAAAAACTGTTTTTT.

This chain links TRBV28 with TRBJ1-4; no definite D call. The V gene lost 7 bases and the J gene lost 8 bases, with 8 bases spanning the gap. This CDR3 is 11 amino acids long. The germline CDR1 and CDR2 sequences are MDHEN and SYDVKM. The CDR3 is CASMSGEKLFF. Written as DNA, the CDR3 is TGTGCCAGCATGAGCGGGGAAAAACTGTTTTTT.

The sample holds one count of this clone. J is TRBJ1-5 and V is TRBV27; TRBD1 is a possible D gene (6 bases). V lost 5 bases and J 0 bases, leaving 14 bases between the germline ends. The CDR3 has 16 residues. Per germline, CDR1 MNHEY and CDR2 SMNVEV (reference sequence). The CDR3 sequence: CASSQNRVNSNQPQHF. CDR3 bases: TGTGCCAGCAGTCAAAACAGGGTAAATAGCAATCAGCCCCAGCATTTT.

The chain employs TRBV15 and TRBJ1-4; D uncertain. CDR1 and CDR2 from the germline V gene are LNHNV and YYDKDF (reference sequence). The CDR3 is 14 residues long. The ends were cut back, 2 bases at V and 4 bases at J, with 8 bases in the middle. This chain's CDR3 is CATSRRADNEKLFF. CDR3 bases: TGTGCCACCAGCAGAAGGGCAGATAATGAAAAACTGTTTTTT. Full variable domain (rest looked up from reference TRBV15 and TRBJ1-4): DAMVIQNPRYQVTQFGKPVTLSCSQTLNHNVMYWYQQKSSQAPKLLFHYYDKDFNNEADTPDNFQSRRPNTSFCFLDIRSPGLGDTAMYLCATSRRADNEKLFFGSGTQLSVL.

The genes are TRBV5-1 and TRBJ2-1; TRBD1 might be the D (6 bases). Trimming took 3 bases from V and 6 from J, leaving 10 bases between them. The CDR3 is 13 residues long. CDR1 is SGHRS, CDR2 YFSETQ, per germline. CDR3 sequence: CASSSQGFNEQFF. The CDR3, as DNA: TGCGCCAGCAGCTCGCAGGGGTTCAATGAGCAGTTCTTC.

The chain joins TRBV25-1 to TRBJ2-2; unclear D gene. Germline CDR1 MGHDK, CDR2 SYGVNS. The CDR3 is 14 residues long. V lost 0 bases, J lost 5 bases, and 7 bases lay in between. The CDR3 region has the DNA TGTGCCAGCAGTGAATATATGGGGACCGGGGAGCTGTTTTTT. Its translation: CASSEYMGTGELFF.

V gene TRBV9 combines with J gene TRBJ1-6, with D maybe TRBD1 (5 bases). The germline V gene has CDR1 SGDLS and CDR2 YYNGEE. The CDR3 loop spans 18 amino acids. V lost 1 base and J 5 bases, leaving 19 bases between the germline ends. For the CDR3, the DNA is TGTGCCAGCAGCGTATCTGGGCGGGGTGCGACAGATAATTCACCCCTCCACTTT. Translated, it gives CASSVSGRGATDNSPLHF. The variable domain in full, completed from reference TRBV9 and TRBJ1-6, reads DSGVTQTPKHLITATGQRVTLRCSPRSGDLSVYWYQQSLDQGLQFLIQYYNGEERAKGNILERFSAQQFPDLHSELNLSSLELGDSALYFCASSVSGRGATDNSPLHFGNGTRLTVT.

The CDR3 coding sequence is TGTGCCAGCACCCCAGGGGGCTCTGTCCGGCTGACTGGCTACACCTTC. It codes for CASTPGGSVRLTGYTF. The V call is TRBV25-1, the J call TRBJ1-2, with TRBD1 matching 8 bases. Germline CDR1 and CDR2: MGHDK and SYGVNS. This CDR3 has 16 residues. J lost 7 bases, V lost 7 bases, and 17 bases had no gene match.

The J gene is TRBJ1-6, the V gene TRBV29-1, with no clear D. Germline V gene data show CDR1 as SQVTM and CDR2 as ANQGSEA. Trimming took 4 bases from V and 8 from J, leaving 9 bases between them. This CDR3 contains 12 residues. The CDR3 reads CSVGSGDSPLHF. The CDR3 nucleotides read TGCAGCGTTGGGTCCGGGGATTCACCCCTCCACTTT.

J is TRBJ1-1 and V is TRBV29-1; 7 bases fit TRBD1. The CDR3 is 12 amino acids. Germline loops: CDR1 SQVTM, CDR2 ANQGSEA. Losses at the gene ends were 7 bases for V and 1 base for J; bases not matched to a gene: 3. Written as DNA, the CDR3 is TGCAGCGGCCGGGACAGGAACACTGAAGCTTTCTTT. It codes for CSGRDRNTEAFF. The whole variable domain, remainder taken from reference TRBV29-1 and TRBJ1-1, is SAVISQKPSRDICQRGTSLTIQCQVDSQVTMMFWYRQQPGQSLTLIATANQGSEATYESGFVIDKFPISRPNLTFSTLTVSNMSPEDSSIYLCSGRDRNTEAFFGQGTRLTVV.